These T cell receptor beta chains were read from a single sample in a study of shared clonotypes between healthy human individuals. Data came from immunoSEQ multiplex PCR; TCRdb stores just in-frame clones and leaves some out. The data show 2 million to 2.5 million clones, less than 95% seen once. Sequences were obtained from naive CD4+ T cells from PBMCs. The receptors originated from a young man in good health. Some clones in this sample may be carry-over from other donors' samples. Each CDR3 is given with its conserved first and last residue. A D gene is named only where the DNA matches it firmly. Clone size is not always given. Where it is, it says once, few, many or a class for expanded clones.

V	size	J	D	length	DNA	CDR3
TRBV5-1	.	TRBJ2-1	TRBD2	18	TGCGCCAGCAGCTTACGGACTAGCGGGACCCCGACCTACAATGAGCAGTTCTTC	CASSLRTSGTPTYNEQFF
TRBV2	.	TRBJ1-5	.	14	TGTGCCAGCAGTGAAGGCGGGGCCGTTCGGCCCCAGCATTTT	CASSEGGAVRPQHF
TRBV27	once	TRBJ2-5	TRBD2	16	TGTGCCAGCAGTTCCAGACTAGCGGGAAGACAAGAGACCCAGTACTTC	CASSSRLAGRQETQYF
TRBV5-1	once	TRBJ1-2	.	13	TGCGCCAGCAGGGGGGGGCAGCACTATGGCTACACCTTC	CASRGGQHYGYTF
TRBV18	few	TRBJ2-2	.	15	TGTGCCAGCTCACGAGGGACGGCGAACACCGGGGAGCTGTTTTTT	CASSRGTANTGELFF
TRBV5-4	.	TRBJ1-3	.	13	TGTGCCAGCAGCTTCGGGCCTGGAAACACCATATATTTT	CASSFGPGNTIYF
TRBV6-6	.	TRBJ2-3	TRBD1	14	TGTGCCAGCAAACGACAGGGTAGCACAGATACGCAGTATTTT	CASKRQGSTDTQYF
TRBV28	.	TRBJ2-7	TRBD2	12	TGTGCCAGCAAGCTAGCGGGCTACGAGCAGTACTTC	CASKLAGYEQYF
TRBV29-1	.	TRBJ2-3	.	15	TGCAGCGTTGGGGAACTTTTCACTAGCACAGATACGCAGTATTTT	CSVGELFTSTDTQYF
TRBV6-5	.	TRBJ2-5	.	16	TGTGCCAGCAGTTCGCGAGCCTTCGCGGGCCAAGAGACCCAGTACTTC	CASSSRAFAGQETQYF
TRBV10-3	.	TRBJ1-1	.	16	TGTGCCATCAGTGAGTCAGTAGGGACTGTGAACACTGAAGCTTTCTTT	CAISESVGTVNTEAFF
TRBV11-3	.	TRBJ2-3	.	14	TGTGCCAGCAGCTTAGGCGGAGGTACCGATACGCAGTATTTT	CASSLGGGTDTQYF
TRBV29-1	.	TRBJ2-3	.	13	TGCAGCGTTGAGGCGCGGAGCACAGATACGCAGTATTTT	CSVEARSTDTQYF
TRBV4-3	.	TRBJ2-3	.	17	TGCGCCAGCAGCCCCGGGGCGACTAGGAGAGACACAGATACGCAGTATTTT	CASSPGATRRDTDTQYF
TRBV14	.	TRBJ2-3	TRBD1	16	TGTGCCAGCGGACAGGGGTATTCCACCCTCACAGATACGCAGTATTTT	CASGQGYSTLTDTQYF
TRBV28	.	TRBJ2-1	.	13	TGTGCCAGCAGTCCATTAGGGGTCGATGAGCAGTTCTTC	CASSPLGVDEQFF
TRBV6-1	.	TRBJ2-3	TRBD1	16	TGTGCCAGCAGTGCCGTTACAGGGGGTTGGACAGATACGCAGTATTTT	CASSAVTGGWTDTQYF
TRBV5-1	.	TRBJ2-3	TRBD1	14	TGCGCCAGCAGCTTGTTGGCAGGGGGCGATACGCAGTATTTT	CASSLLAGGDTQYF
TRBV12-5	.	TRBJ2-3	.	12	TGTGCTAGTGGTTTCAACACAGATACGCAGTATTTT	CASGFNTDTQYF
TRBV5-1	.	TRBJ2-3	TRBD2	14	TGCGCCAGCAGCTTAGGACTAGCGATAGATACGCAGTATTTT	CASSLGLAIDTQYF
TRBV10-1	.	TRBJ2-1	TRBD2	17	TGCGCCAGCAGTGAGGCTCCGGGACTAGCGGGGAACAATGAGCAGTTCTTC	CASSEAPGLAGNNEQFF
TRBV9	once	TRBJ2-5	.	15	TGTGCCAGCAGCCTCCGGGGTGCGAGAGAAGAGACCCAGTACTTC	CASSLRGAREETQYF
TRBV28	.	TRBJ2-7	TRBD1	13	TGTGCCACCATTACCGGGACAGGCTACGAGCAGTACTTC	CATITGTGYEQYF
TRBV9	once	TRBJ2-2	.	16	TGTGCCAGCAGCGTAGTCGGCGTCACGGGCGCCGGGGAGCTGTTTTTT	CASSVVGVTGAGELFF
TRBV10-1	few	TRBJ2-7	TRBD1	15	TGCGCCAGCAGACCCGACAGGGGGGAAGCGGCCGAGCAGTACTTC	CASRPDRGEAAEQYF
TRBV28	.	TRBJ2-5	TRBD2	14	TGTGCCAGCAGTATAGGACTAGCACAGGAGACCCAGTACTTC	CASSIGLAQETQYF
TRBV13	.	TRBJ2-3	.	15	TGTGCCAGCAGCCCCCGGCGACAGTTCGGCAGTACGCAGTATTTT	CASSPRRQFGSTQYF
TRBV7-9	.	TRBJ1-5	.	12	TGTGCCAGCAGCTTATTTGGGTTCCCCCAGCATTTT	CASSLFGFPQHF
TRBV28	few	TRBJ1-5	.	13	TGTGCCAGCAGTCCCAGGGGAAATCAGCCCCAGCATTTT	CASSPRGNQPQHF
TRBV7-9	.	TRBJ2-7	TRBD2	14	TGTGCCAGCAGCTTGTCAGCGGGGTACTACGAGCAGTACTTC	CASSLSAGYYEQYF
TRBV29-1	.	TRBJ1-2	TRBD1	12	TGCAGCGGGGGACAGGGCGGTAGCGGCTACACCTTC	CSGGQGGSGYTF
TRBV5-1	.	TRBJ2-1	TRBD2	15	TGCGCCAGCAGCCAAACTAGCGGGAGGTGGAATGAGCAGTTCTTC	CASSQTSGRWNEQFF
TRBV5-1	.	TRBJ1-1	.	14	TGCGCCAGCAGCTTGTATGGGGGGAACACTGAAGCTTTCTTT	CASSLYGGNTEAFF
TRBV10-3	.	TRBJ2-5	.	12	TGTGCCATCAGGGGGGTGGGAGAGACCCAGTACTTC	CAIRGVGETQYF
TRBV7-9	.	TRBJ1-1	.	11	TGTGCCAGCAGCTTCGAAGGGGGTGCGCTCTTT	CASSFEGGALF
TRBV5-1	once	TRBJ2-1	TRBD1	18	TGCGCCAGCAGCTTACCGGGACAGTCCCTTAGCTCCTACAATGAGCAGTTCTTC	CASSLPGQSLSSYNEQFF
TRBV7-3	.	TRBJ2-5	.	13	TGTGCCAGCAGTCTCGACCCAGGGGAGACCCAGTACTTC	CASSLDPGETQYF
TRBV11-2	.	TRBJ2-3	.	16	TGTGCCAGCAGTTTAATCCAGGGTTCTAGCACAGATACGCAGTATTTT	CASSLIQGSSTDTQYF
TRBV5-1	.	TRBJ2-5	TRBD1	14	TGCGCCAGCAACGACAGGGGGCAACAAGAGACCCAGTACTTC	CASNDRGQQETQYF
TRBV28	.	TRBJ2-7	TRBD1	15	TGTGCCAGCAGTCGAGGGACAGGGGCCGCCTACGAGCAGTACTTC	CASSRGTGAAYEQYF
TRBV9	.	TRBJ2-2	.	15	TGTGCCAGCAGCGCACGACTTCTAAACACCGGGGAGCTGTTTTTT	CASSARLLNTGELFF
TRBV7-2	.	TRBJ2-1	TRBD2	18	TGTGCCAGCAGCTTACAGAGCGGGAGGACACCCCTACAAGGTGAGCAGTTCTTC	CASSLQSGRTPLQGEQFF
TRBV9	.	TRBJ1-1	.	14	TGTGCCAGCAGCGAGACGGCCGAAAACACTGAAGCTTTCTTT	CASSETAENTEAFF
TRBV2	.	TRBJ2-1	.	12	TGTGCCAGCAGTGATTCGGGGACTGAGCAGTTCTTC	CASSDSGTEQFF
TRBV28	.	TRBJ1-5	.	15	TGTGCCAGCTATACAAACGGCGCCCTCAATCAGCCCCAGCATTTT	CASYTNGALNQPQHF
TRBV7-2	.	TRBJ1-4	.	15	TGTGCCAGCAGCTTATCCCGTGCAACTAATGAAAAACTGTTTTTT	CASSLSRATNEKLFF
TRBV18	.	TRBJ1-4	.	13	TGTGCCAGCTCACCGGATTGGCGTGAAAAACTGTTTTTT	CASSPDWREKLFF
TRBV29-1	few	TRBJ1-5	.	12	TGCAGCGTTATTACAGGAAATCAGCCCCAGCATTTT	CSVITGNQPQHF
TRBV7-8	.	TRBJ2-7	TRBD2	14	TGTGCCAGCAGCTTGTCGGGAGGGCCCTACGAGCAGTACTTC	CASSLSGGPYEQYF
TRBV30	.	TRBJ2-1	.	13	TGTGCCGGCGTGGTACAGGGAGGGAATGAGCAGTTCTTC	CAGVVQGGNEQFF
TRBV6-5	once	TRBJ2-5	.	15	TGTGCCAGCAGTCGAAACGGCGCGGTCCGGGGGACCCAGTACTTC	CASSRNGAVRGTQYF
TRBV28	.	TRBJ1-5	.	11	TGTGCCAGCAGTGAGCCTGGGCCCCAGCATTTT	CASSEPGPQHF
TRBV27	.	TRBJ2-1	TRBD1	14	TGTGCCAGCAGCTGGGGGACAGAGATCGATGAGCAGTTCTTC	CASSWGTEIDEQFF
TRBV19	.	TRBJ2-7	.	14	TGTGCCAGTAGTACCGGGCGGGAAGGATACGAGCAGTACTTC	CASSTGREGYEQYF